This TCR beta chain was sequenced during a study of T cells in Graves' hyperthyroidism and ophthalmopathy. The wider study: Before any treatment, at initial diagnosis, peripheral blood was collected.

Germline trimming cut 6 bases from V and 4 bases from J; bases unmatched to any gene: 10. CDR3 length equals 17 residues. The germline V gene encodes CDR1 MDHEN and CDR2 SYDVKM. Researchers took RNA transcripts and amplified the TCR beta CDR3 regions from them. The HTBI set primed first-round TCR CDR3 RT-PCR. TCRdb reanalysed the multiplex PCR reads using MiXCR and keeps one entry per CDR3 protein. The data show approximately 260,000 distinct CDR3 sequences, over 12% seen once. Sequenced material: blood. V and J are TRBV28 and TRBJ2-1, with TRBD2 matching over 12 bases. The clonotype originates from a woman between 45 and 60 years old with Graves' hyperthyroidism that later progressed to Graves' ophthalmopathy. Written as DNA, the CDR3 is TGTGCCAGCAGCCCGGGCTGGACTAGCGGGGCTTACAATGAGCAGTTCTTC. This gives the protein CASSPGWTSGAYNEQFF.